The sequence of this T cell receptor beta chain was determined in a study of T cells in Graves' hyperthyroidism and ophthalmopathy. Per the germline V gene, CDR1 is DFQATT and CDR2 is SNEGSKA (reference sequence). This CDR3 is 11 amino acids long. From RNA transcripts, TCR beta CDR3 regions were amplified. The HTBI primer set was used in a first-round RT-PCR of the TCR CDR3. From the multiplex PCR reads, TCRdb called clonotypes with MiXCR, one entry per CDR3 protein. This table has about 26,000 distinct CDR3 sequences, less than 45% appearing once. On this clonotype: One end of the junction is discordant with germline, which a read error may explain.

The clonotype comes from a woman in her thirties with Graves' hyperthyroidism. The rearrangement links TRBV20-1 to TRBJ2-1; no clear D gene. The sample comprised blood. The CDR3 loop reads CSAREYNEQFF. In nucleotides, the CDR3 is TGCAGTGCTCGAGAGTACAATGAGCAGTTCTTC.